This T cell receptor beta chain was identified in a study of RUNX1 and TCR beta rearrangement in T-cell leukemia (dated by TCRdb to 2020 to 2022). In the study overall: The comparison of TCR beta rearrangements and CDR3 junctions set 13 to 15 T-ALLs carrying mono-allelic acquired RUNX1 mutations against around twelve T-ALLs that were RUNX1 wildtype. In the mutated group, every RUNX1 mutation was heterozygous, with roughly ten located in the Runt homology domain and a few in the transactivation domain. The RUNX1 wildtype T-ALLs were matched on an immature maturation arrest stage, which was defined as the absence of cytoplasmic or surface TCR beta protein. The RUNX1 wildtype T-ALLs were chosen to have at least incomplete clonal TCR beta rearrangements, which allowed D1 segments to be compared with D2 segments. More diverse maturation arrest stages were spanned by RUNX1-mutated T-ALLs, including cases arrested before the onset of TCR beta rearrangement. Human T-ALL TCR beta rearrangements were analyzed to compare with results from a Runx1 knockout mouse model. An earlier study had established the RUNX1 mutation status of the T-ALL cases. GRAALL-2003 and GRAALL-2005 were the multicentric trials. TCR rearrangements were assessed by Genescan analysis after EuroClonality multiplex PCR on genomic DNA. Study-level results and caveats: TCR beta D1 segment usage did not differ significantly between RUNX1-mutated (83%) and wildtype (approximately 61%) T-ALL clonal rearrangements. A smaller share of RUNX1-mutated T-ALLs had clonal TCR beta rearrangements (around 62%) than has been reported for T-ALL in general (over 80%). Because too few clonal rearrangements were available, TCR beta CDR3 length and D segment truncation in T-ALLs could not be evaluated. Usage of the TCR beta J1 cluster was similar in RUNX1-mutated and wildtype T-ALLs, showing no significant difference.

The CDR3 runs 11 residues from the cysteine to the phenylalanine. The sequence is cut down to CDR3 DNA, 33 bases in frame from base 1. In the germline V gene, CDR1 corresponds to SGHTA and CDR2 to FQGTGA. V is shortened by 4 bases, J by 7 bases, and the region joining them spans 5 bases. As concerns this clonotype: Its antigen remains undetermined. No much larger clone is present one base from it, and per-base qualities are unavailable.

For oncotyping and quantification of minimal residual disease, T-ALL samples were taken at diagnosis from children and adults treated according to protocol. Libraries came from PCR. Reads for this sample came from an Illumina MiSeq. Characterization of TCR beta DJ and VDJ rearrangements was performed by next generation amplicon sequencing. The original pipeline was this. Amplicon sequencing data were analyzed with the Vidjil software to identify clonal TCR beta rearrangements. Characteristics of TCR beta rearrangements in the RUNX1-mutated versus wildtype groups were compared using two-tailed Fisher exact tests. Using fastp trimming at Q25 and MiXCR clonotype assembly, TCRdb reanalyzed the public sequencing data and kept in-frame beta chains. Each record represents a unique CDR3 protein, reported with the most common genes and DNA among its rows. TCRdb, not the original authors, processed these V and J calls. For this sample there are approximately 160 distinct CDR3 sequences; roughly half appear just once. The top ten clonotypes cover less than 75% of the sample.

Rearrangement joined TRBV7-3 to TRBJ2-1; the D gene cannot be resolved reliably. This receptor was identified in a female donor with T-cell acute lymphoblastic leukemia. Sequenced input: blood. In nucleotide form, the sequence is TGTGCCAGCAGCTCGCAGAATGAGCAGTTCTTC. Its protein reads: CASSSQNEQFF.